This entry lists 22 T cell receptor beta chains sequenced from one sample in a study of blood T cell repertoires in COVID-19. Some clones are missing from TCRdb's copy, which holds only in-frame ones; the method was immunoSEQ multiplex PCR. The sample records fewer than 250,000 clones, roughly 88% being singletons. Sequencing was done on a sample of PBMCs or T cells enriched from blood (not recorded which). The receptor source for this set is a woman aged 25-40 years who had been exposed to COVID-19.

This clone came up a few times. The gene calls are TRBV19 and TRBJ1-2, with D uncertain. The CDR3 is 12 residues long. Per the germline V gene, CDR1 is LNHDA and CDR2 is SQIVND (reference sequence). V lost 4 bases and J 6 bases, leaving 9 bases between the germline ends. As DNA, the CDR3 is TGTGCCAGTAGTACCTACAGTGATGGCTACACCTTC. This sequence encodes CASSTYSDGYTF.

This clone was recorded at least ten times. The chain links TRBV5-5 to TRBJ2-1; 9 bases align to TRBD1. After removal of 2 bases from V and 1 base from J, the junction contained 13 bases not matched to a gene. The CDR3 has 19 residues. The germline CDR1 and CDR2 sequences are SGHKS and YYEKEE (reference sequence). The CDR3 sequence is CASSLGRKVQGASYNEQFF. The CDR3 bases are TGTGCCAGCAGCTTAGGTCGGAAGGTACAGGGGGCTTCCTACAATGAGCAGTTCTTC.

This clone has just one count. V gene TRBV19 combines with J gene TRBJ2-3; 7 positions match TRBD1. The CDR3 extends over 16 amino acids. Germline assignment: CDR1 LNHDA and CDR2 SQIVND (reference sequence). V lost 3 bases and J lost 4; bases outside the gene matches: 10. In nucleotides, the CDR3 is TGTGCCAGTAGTATTGGGGCAGGGGGAATGGCAGATACGCAGTATTTT. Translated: CASSIGAGGMADTQYF.

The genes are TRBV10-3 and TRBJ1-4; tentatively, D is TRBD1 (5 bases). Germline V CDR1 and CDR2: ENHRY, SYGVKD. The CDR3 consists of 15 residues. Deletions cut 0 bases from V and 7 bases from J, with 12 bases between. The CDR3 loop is CAISESTQGSEKLFF. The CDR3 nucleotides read TGTGCCATCAGTGAGTCGACTCAGGGAAGTGAAAAACTGTTTTTT.

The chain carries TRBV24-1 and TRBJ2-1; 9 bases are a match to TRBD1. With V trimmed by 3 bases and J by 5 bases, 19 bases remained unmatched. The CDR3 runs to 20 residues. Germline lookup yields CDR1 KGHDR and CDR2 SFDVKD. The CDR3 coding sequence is TGTGCCACCAGTGATACCTCATTCCGGGACAGGGTCCTTCAGGACAATGAGCAGTTCTTC. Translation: CATSDTSFRDRVLQDNEQFF.

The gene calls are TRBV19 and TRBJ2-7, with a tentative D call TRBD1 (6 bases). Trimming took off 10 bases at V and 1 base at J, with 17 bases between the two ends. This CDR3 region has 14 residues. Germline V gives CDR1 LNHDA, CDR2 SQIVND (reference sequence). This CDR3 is CATKVRGTSYEQYF. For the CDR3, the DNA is TGTGCCACAAAGGTGAGGGGGACGTCCTACGAGCAGTACTTC.

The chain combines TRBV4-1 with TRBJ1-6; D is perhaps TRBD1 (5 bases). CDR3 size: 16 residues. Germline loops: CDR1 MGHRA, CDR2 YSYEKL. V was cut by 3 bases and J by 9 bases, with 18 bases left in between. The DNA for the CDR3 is TGCGCCAGCAGCCAGATCGGGAGGGGCGGTGGTTCACCCCTCCACTTT. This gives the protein CASSQIGRGGGSPLHF.

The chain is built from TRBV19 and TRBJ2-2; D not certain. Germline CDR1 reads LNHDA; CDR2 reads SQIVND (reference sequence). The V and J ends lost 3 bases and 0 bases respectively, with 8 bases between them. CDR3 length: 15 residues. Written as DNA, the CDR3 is TGTGCCAGTAGTATCGTACAGTCGAACACCGGGGAGCTGTTTTTT. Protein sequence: CASSIVQSNTGELFF.

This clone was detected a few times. The CDR3 here is CASSLSWAGERQETQYF. CDR3 nucleotide sequence: TGTGCCAGCAGCTTAAGTTGGGCGGGAGAGCGCCAAGAGACCCAGTACTTC. The rearrangement links TRBV5-5 to TRBJ2-5; 7 nucleotides align to TRBD2. There are 17 residues in the CDR3. The V gene's germline CDR1 is SGHKS and CDR2 YYEKEE (reference sequence). V lost 2 bases and J lost 1; bases outside the gene matches: 11.

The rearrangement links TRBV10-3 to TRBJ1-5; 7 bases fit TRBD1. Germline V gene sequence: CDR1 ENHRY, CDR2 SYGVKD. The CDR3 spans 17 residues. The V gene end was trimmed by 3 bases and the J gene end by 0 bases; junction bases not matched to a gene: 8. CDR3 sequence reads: CAISDPGTEYSNQPQHF. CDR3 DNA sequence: TGTGCCATCAGTGACCCCGGGACAGAGTATAGCAATCAGCCCCAGCATTTT.

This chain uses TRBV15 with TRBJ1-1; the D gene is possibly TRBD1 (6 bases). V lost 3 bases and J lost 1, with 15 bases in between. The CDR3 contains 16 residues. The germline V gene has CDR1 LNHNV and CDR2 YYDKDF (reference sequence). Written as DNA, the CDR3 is TGTGCCACCAGCAGGAGGGGGTTGAGGGGGAACACTGAAGCTTTCTTT. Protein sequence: CATSRRGLRGNTEAFF.

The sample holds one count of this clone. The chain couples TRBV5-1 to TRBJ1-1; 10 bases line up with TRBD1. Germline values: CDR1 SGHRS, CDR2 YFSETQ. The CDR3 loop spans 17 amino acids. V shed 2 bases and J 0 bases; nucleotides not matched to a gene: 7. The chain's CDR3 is CASSFGQGGIMNTEAFF. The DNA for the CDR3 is TGCGCCAGCAGCTTTGGACAGGGGGGGATTATGAACACTGAAGCTTTCTTT.

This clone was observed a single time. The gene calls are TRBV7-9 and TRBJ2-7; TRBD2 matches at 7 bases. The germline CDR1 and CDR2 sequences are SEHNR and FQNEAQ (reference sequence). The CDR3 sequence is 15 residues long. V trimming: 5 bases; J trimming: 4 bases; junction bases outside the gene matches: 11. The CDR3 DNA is TGTGCCAGCAGCCTTTCCCCTAGCGGAGGATACGAGCAGTACTTC. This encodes CASSLSPSGGYEQYF.

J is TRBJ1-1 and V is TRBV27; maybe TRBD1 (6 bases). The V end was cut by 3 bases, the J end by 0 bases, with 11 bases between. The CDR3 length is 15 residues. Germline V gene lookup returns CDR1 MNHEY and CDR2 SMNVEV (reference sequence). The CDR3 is CASSFKGDMNTEAFF. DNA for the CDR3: TGTGCCAGCAGTTTTAAGGGGGACATGAACACTGAAGCTTTCTTT.

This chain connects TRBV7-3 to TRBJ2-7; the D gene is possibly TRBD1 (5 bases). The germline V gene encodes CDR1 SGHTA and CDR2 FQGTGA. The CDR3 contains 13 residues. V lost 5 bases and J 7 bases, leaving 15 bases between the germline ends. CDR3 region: CASSPVGAGEQYF. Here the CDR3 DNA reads TGTGCCAGCAGCCCGGTTGGGGCCGGGGAGCAGTACTTC.

This chain's CDR3 is CASSFLFDSYEQYF. The CDR3 nucleotides read TGTGCCAGCAGCTTCCTTTTCGACAGCTACGAGCAGTACTTC. The rearrangement joins TRBV7-2 to TRBJ2-7, with D perhaps TRBD1 (5 bases). V gave up 3 bases and J gave up 3 bases, with 12 bases separating them. In germline, CDR1 is SGHTA, CDR2 FQGNSA. The CDR3 sequence is 14 residues long.

The CDR3 spells CATSPRDSRTDTQYF. In nucleotides, the CDR3 is TGTGCCACCAGCCCGCGGGACAGCCGCACAGATACGCAGTATTTT. This chain links TRBV15 with TRBJ2-3; TRBD1 might be the D (7 bases). Per germline, CDR1 LNHNV and CDR2 YYDKDF (reference sequence). The CDR3 runs 15 residues. V lost 5 bases to trimming and J lost 1 base, with 13 bases between them.

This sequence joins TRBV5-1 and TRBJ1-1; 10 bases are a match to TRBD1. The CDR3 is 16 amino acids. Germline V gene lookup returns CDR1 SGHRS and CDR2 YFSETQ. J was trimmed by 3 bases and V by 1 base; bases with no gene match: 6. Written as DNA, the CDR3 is TGCGCCAGCAGCTTGCAAGGGACAGGGGTGTACACTGAAGCTTTCTTT. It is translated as CASSLQGTGVYTEAFF.

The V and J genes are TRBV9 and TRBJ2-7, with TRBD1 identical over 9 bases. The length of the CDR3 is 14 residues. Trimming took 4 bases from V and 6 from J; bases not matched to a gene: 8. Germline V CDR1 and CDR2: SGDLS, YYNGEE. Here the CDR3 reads CASSSGQGLGEQYF. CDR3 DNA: TGTGCCAGCAGCTCGGGACAGGGCTTGGGCGAGCAGTACTTC.

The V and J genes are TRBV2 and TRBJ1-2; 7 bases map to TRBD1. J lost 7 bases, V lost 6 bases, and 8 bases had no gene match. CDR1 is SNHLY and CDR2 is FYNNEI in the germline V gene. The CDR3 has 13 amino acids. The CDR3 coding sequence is TGTGCCAGCAGCGAGACAGGGAGTAGTGGCTACACCTTC. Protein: CASSETGSSGYTF.

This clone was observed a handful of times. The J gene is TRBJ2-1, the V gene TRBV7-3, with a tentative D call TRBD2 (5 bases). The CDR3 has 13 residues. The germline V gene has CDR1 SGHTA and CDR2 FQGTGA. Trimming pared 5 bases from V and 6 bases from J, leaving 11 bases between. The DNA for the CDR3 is TGTGCCAGCAGCGTAGACTATCCCAATGAGCAGTTCTTC. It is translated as CASSVDYPNEQFF.

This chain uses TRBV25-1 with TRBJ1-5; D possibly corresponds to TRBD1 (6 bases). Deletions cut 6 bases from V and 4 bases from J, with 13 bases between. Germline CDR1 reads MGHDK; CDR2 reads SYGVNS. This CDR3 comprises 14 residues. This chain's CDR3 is CASSKLGQNQPQHF. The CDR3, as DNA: TGTGCCAGCAGCAAACTGGGACAAAATCAGCCCCAGCATTTT.